One sample yielded the 28 T cell receptor beta chains listed below, sequenced in a study of radiation and T cells in renal cell carcinoma. Repertoires were generated with immunoSEQ multiplex PCR, while TCRdb's copy carries only in-frame clones and drops some. The table has about 22,000 clones, 45% to 50% seen once. Stated treatment: 15 Gy SBRT to primary tumor, nephrectomy 4 weeks later. The sequencing here drew on tumor tissue, taken from a patient whose treatment included radiotherapy and nephrectomy. The receptor set was obtained from a woman aged 50 to 60 with renal cell carcinoma.

The chain uses TRBV7-8 and TRBJ2-7; D is uncertain. The CDR3 loop spans 15 amino acids. V was cut by 5 bases and J by 0 bases, with 14 bases left in between. The germline CDR1 and CDR2 sequences are SGHVS and FQNEAQ. CDR3 DNA: TGTGCCAGCAGCCCCCGGACGGACCACTCCTACGAGCAGTACTTC. This translates into CASSPRTDHSYEQYF.

This sequence joins TRBV2 and TRBJ2-3; no clear D gene. Per the germline V gene, CDR1 is SNHLY and CDR2 is FYNNEI. This CDR3 spans 11 amino acids. Trimming pared 6 bases from V and 8 bases from J, leaving 9 bases between. CDR3 in amino acids: CASRGGGTQYF. CDR3 in DNA: TGTGCCAGCAGGGGCGGCGGTACGCAGTATTTT. Full variable domain (remainder filled in from reference TRBV2 and TRBJ2-3): EPEVTQTPSHQVTQMGQEVILRCVPISNHLYFYWYRQILGQKVEFLVSFYNNEISEKSEIFDDQFSVERPDGSNFTLKIRSTKLEDSAMYFCASRGGGTQYFGPGTRLTVL.

This chain links TRBV18 with TRBJ2-1, with D possibly TRBD2 on 5 matching bases. The CDR3 is 13 amino acids. Per the germline V gene, CDR1 is KGHSH and CDR2 is LQKENI. The V end was cut by 3 bases, the J end by 12 bases, with 15 bases between. CDR3 protein: CASSPAEGRVQFF. In DNA form, the CDR3 reads TGTGCCAGCTCACCGGCAGAGGGTAGGGTGCAGTTCTTC.

The chain employs TRBV14 and TRBJ1-6; no definite D call. Germline lookup yields CDR1 SGHDN and CDR2 FVKESK. The CDR3 has 14 amino acids. The V end lost 0 bases, the J end lost 7 bases, and 7 bases lay between the germline ends. The CDR3, as DNA: TGTGCCAGCAGCCAAGATCTGGTAAATTCACCCCTCCACTTT. Amino acids: CASSQDLVNSPLHF. The full variable domain, rest sourced from reference TRBV14 and TRBJ1-6, is EAGVTQFPSHSVIEKGQTVTLRCDPISGHDNLYWYRRVMGKEIKFLLHFVKESKQDESGMPNNRFLAERTGGTYSTLKVQPAELEDSGVYFCASSQDLVNSPLHFGNGTRLTVT.

The V and J genes are TRBV18 and TRBJ2-7, with 8 bases aligning to TRBD1. The CDR3 consists of 14 residues. Germline V lookup: CDR1 KGHSH, CDR2 LQKENI. The trim removed 2 bases at V and 3 bases at J, leaving 3 bases unmatched. CDR3 amino acids: CASSPGTGLYEQYF. Here the CDR3 DNA reads TGTGCCAGCTCACCAGGGACAGGACTCTACGAGCAGTACTTC.

This clone came up many times. The gene calls are TRBV10-1 and TRBJ1-1; D gene uncertain. From germline, CDR1 is WNHNN and CDR2 SYGVQD (reference sequence). The CDR3 has 13 amino acids. V shed 6 bases and J shed 6 bases, with 14 bases lying between them. This CDR3 reads CASRAGVRSEAFF. The CDR3 bases are TGCGCCAGCAGGGCAGGAGTTCGGTCTGAAGCTTTCTTT.

This clone was counted at least ten times. J is TRBJ2-5 and V is TRBV29-1; no firm D call. Germline loops: CDR1 SQVTM, CDR2 ANQGSEA. There are 13 residues in the CDR3. V gave up 6 bases and J gave up 1 base, with 12 bases separating them. CDR3 residues: CSVAPRFQETQYF. The DNA for the CDR3 is TGCAGCGTCGCCCCCAGGTTCCAAGAGACCCAGTACTTC.

This clone was observed a few times. J is TRBJ1-6 and V is TRBV1. TRBV1 is an annotated pseudogene. This CDR3 is built from 13 residues. This chain's CDR3 is CTSRRCYNSPLHF. The CDR3 DNA reads as TGCACCAGCAGGAGGTGTTATAATTCACCCCTCCACTTT.

V and J are TRBV4-1 and TRBJ2-7, with 11 bases identical to TRBD1. There are 14 residues in the CDR3. CDR1 is MGHRA, CDR2 YSYEKL, per germline. V gave up 3 bases and J gave up 6 bases; unmatched junction bases: 4. The CDR3 DNA reads as TGCGCCAGCAGCCAGGGACAGGGGGTGGGCGAGCAGTACTTC. Translated: CASSQGQGVGEQYF.

This chain uses TRBV4-1 with TRBJ2-7; 8 positions agree with TRBD1. The CDR3 has 16 amino acids. Trimming removed 3 bases from V and 2 bases from J; junction bases left unmatched: 9. The germline CDR1 and CDR2 sequences are MGHRA and YSYEKL. CDR3 in amino acids: CASSQLGDRNTYEQYF. The CDR3 nucleotides read TGCGCCAGCAGCCAGCTTGGGGACAGGAATACCTACGAGCAGTACTTC.

In this sample, this clone is medium-sized. The chain has TRBV5-1 and TRBJ1-3, with TRBD1 as a possible D gene (6 bases). The CDR3 totals 15 residues. V dropped 4 bases and J dropped 2 bases, with 13 bases sitting between them. Germline loops: CDR1 SGHRS, CDR2 YFSETQ. The CDR3: CASSERGGPGNTIYF. CDR3 coding DNA: TGCGCCAGCAGCGAACGTGGGGGGCCTGGAAACACCATATATTTT. The full variable domain, its missing parts supplied by reference TRBV5-1 and TRBJ1-3, is KAGVTQTPRYLIKTRGQQVTLSCSPISGHRSVSWYQQTPGQGLQFLFEYFSETQRNKGNFPGRFSGRQFSNSRSEMNVSTLELGDSALYLCASSERGGPGNTIYFGEGSWLTVV.

This clone occurred once. The V and J genes are TRBV9 and TRBJ1-4; 7 nucleotides match TRBD1. The CDR3 is made up of 15 amino acids. V was clipped by 0 bases and J by 7 bases; unmatched bases: 6. The germline V gene encodes CDR1 SGDLS and CDR2 YYNGEE. CDR3 sequence reads: CASSVGTGGGEKLFF. The CDR3 nucleotides read TGTGCCAGCAGCGTAGGGACAGGAGGGGGTGAAAAACTGTTTTTT. Full variable domain (missing parts from reference TRBV9 and TRBJ1-4): DSGVTQTPKHLITATGQRVTLRCSPRSGDLSVYWYQQSLDQGLQFLIQYYNGEERAKGNILERFSAQQFPDLHSELNLSSLELGDSALYFCASSVGTGGGEKLFFGSGTQLSVL.

V gene TRBV2 combines with J gene TRBJ1-2; 8 positions agree with TRBD1. V lost 6 bases and J lost 8; bases outside the gene matches: 5. The CDR3 is made up of 12 amino acids. Germline V gives CDR1 SNHLY, CDR2 FYNNEI. The CDR3 DNA follows: TGTGCCAGCAGGGAGGGACAGGAAGGCTACACCTTC. Translating gives CASREGQEGYTF.

The count of this clone is one. CDR3 sequence (DNA): TGTGCCAGCAGTGAAATAGGAGGGGGATCTGCTTTGTCAGGCTACACCTTC. It yields the protein CASSEIGGGSALSGYTF. The chain employs TRBV6-1 and TRBJ1-2; D perhaps matches TRBD1 (6 bases). The V end lost 2 bases, the J end lost 8 bases, and 24 bases lay between the germline ends. There are 17 residues in the CDR3. CDR1 is MNHNS and CDR2 is SASEGT in the germline V gene.

The chain joins TRBV18 to TRBJ1-1, with a possible D match to TRBD1 (6 bases). CDR3 length: 15 amino acids. Germline CDR1 KGHSH, CDR2 LQKENI. Trimming cost V 4 bases and J 0 bases, with 12 bases left between them. The CDR3 protein is CASSLRDNMNTEAFF. The CDR3 bases are TGTGCCAGCTCACTAAGGGACAACATGAACACTGAAGCTTTCTTT.

The J gene is TRBJ1-3, the V gene TRBV5-1; maybe TRBD1 (5 bases). Trimming left V 2 bases short and J 7 bases short, with 7 bases between. Germline CDR1 reads SGHRS; CDR2 reads YFSETQ. The CDR3 covers 12 residues. CDR3 residues: CASSFGDNTIYF. In nucleotides, the CDR3 is TGCGCCAGCAGCTTTGGGGACAACACCATATATTTT.

This chain uses TRBV27 with TRBJ1-6; 11 bases match TRBD1. The CDR3 sequence is 14 residues long. The V gene's germline CDR1 is MNHEY and CDR2 SMNVEV (reference sequence). Unmatched junction bases numbered 6, after V lost 6 bases and J lost 11 bases. The CDR3 DNA is TGTGCCAGCAGGTGGGGGACAGGGGGGACACCCCTCCACTTT. This sequence encodes CASRWGTGGTPLHF.

V is TRBV4-2 and J is TRBJ1-2, with TRBD1 as a possible D gene (5 bases). Germline values: CDR1 LGHNA, CDR2 YNFKEQ. This CDR3 is built from 17 residues. Trimming removed 1 base from V and 4 bases from J, with 19 bases in between. The CDR3 nucleotides are TGTGCCAGCAGCCAAGTCGTCCGGGGCGCTCTAGGCTATGGCTACACCTTC. It codes for CASSQVVRGALGYGYTF.

The chain links TRBV9 to TRBJ1-1; D may be TRBD1 (6 bases). V was clipped by 0 bases and J by 4 bases, with 13 bases between them. This CDR3 comprises 15 residues. In germline, CDR1 is SGDLS, CDR2 YYNGEE. The DNA for the CDR3 is TGTGCCAGCAGCGTAGACGTAGGGGGGGGCACTGAAGCTTTCTTT. This translates into CASSVDVGGGTEAFF.

In its sample, this clone was seen a few times. The chain combines TRBV29-1 with TRBJ1-2; D gene unclear. The CDR3 is made up of 12 amino acids. Trimming shortened V by 1 base and J by 6 bases, and 9 bases separated the two germline ends. Germline lookup yields CDR1 SQVTM and CDR2 ANQGSEA. As DNA, the CDR3 is TGCAGCGTTGAAGCCCCCGTTAATGGCTACACCTTC. Translating it yields CSVEAPVNGYTF.

This rearrangement joins TRBV4-3 to TRBJ2-3; weak D call: TRBD1 (5 bases). Germline V gene sequence: CDR1 LGHNA, CDR2 YSLEER. The CDR3 consists of 13 residues. V shed 0 bases and J shed 9 bases, with 10 bases lying between them. In DNA, the CDR3 is TGCGCCAGCAGCCAAGAAGCAGGGAACACGCAGTATTTT. Translating gives CASSQEAGNTQYF.

The chain uses TRBV9 and TRBJ2-5, with 7 bases aligning to TRBD2. Per germline, CDR1 SGDLS and CDR2 YYNGEE. The CDR3 runs 17 residues. J was trimmed by 0 bases and V by 4 bases; bases with no gene match: 12. CDR3 region: CASSPTRRAGDQETQYF. The CDR3 region has the DNA TGTGCCAGCAGCCCTACTCGGAGGGCGGGGGACCAAGAGACCCAGTACTTC.

This clone was detected only a few times. The gene calls are TRBV6-6 and TRBJ2-1, with TRBD2 matching 7 bases. V lost 2 bases and J lost 5; bases outside the gene matches: 6. Germline-derived CDR1 and CDR2 are MNHNY and SVGAGI (reference sequence). This CDR3 has 15 amino acids. CDR3 amino acids: CASSYVGGINNEQFF. DNA of the CDR3: TGTGCCAGCAGTTACGTGGGGGGGATAAACAATGAGCAGTTCTTC.

The J gene is TRBJ2-7, the V gene TRBV6-5, with no clear D. The CDR3 totals 11 residues. The V gene's germline CDR1 is MNHEY and CDR2 SVGAGI. Trimming pared 5 bases from V and 4 bases from J, leaving 6 bases between. CDR3 loop: CASSQRYEQYF. DNA of the CDR3: TGTGCCAGCAGTCAACGTTACGAGCAGTACTTC.

J is TRBJ2-3 and V is TRBV2; TRBD2 matches at 7 bases. Germline V gene sequence: CDR1 SNHLY, CDR2 FYNNEI. The CDR3 covers 17 residues. The V gene end was trimmed by 5 bases and the J gene end by 2 bases; junction bases not matched to a gene: 13. CDR3 in amino acids: CASSNPREGRHTDTQYF. The CDR3 DNA reads as TGTGCCAGCAGTAACCCCAGGGAGGGCCGACACACAGATACGCAGTATTTT.

This chain uses TRBV7-9 with TRBJ1-1, with TRBD1 identical over 9 bases. The V and J ends lost 6 bases and 0 bases, in that order; junction bases with no gene match: 8. Germline V gene lookup returns CDR1 SEHNR and CDR2 FQNEAQ (reference sequence). The CDR3 contains 16 residues. DNA of the CDR3: TGTGCCAGCAGTCTCCGACAGGGGGGATTGAACACTGAAGCTTTCTTT. Residues: CASSLRQGGLNTEAFF.

This clone was counted between two and nine times. J is TRBJ2-5 and V is TRBV18, with D maybe TRBD1 (5 bases). Looked up from germline, CDR1 is KGHSH and CDR2 is LQKENI. CDR3 length equals 13 residues. With 1 base removed from V and 5 bases from J, the gap between germline ends came to 8 bases. DNA for the CDR3: TGTGCCAGCTCACCACAGGGGTTGGAGACCCAGTACTTC. This gives the protein CASSPQGLETQYF.

This sequence joins TRBV5-5 and TRBJ1-2; TRBD1 aligns across 9 bases. Trimming cost V 1 base and J 8 bases; bases outside gene matches: 6. Germline lookup yields CDR1 SGHKS and CDR2 YYEKEE (reference sequence). The CDR3 is made up of 14 amino acids. In DNA form, the CDR3 reads TGTGCCAGCAGCTTGAACAGGGGGCAGGAGGGCTACACCTTC. This sequence encodes CASSLNRGQEGYTF.